Listed here are 16 T cell receptor beta chains from one sample, sequenced in a study of T cells in Graves' hyperthyroidism and ophthalmopathy. Amplification of TCR beta CDR3 regions was performed using RNA transcripts as template. RT-PCR in the first round (using the HTBI primer set) targeted the TCR CDR3. TCRdb fed the multiplex PCR reads into MiXCR, producing one record per CDR3 protein. Found here are roughly 600,000 distinct CDR3 sequences, approximately 14% of them singletons; the top ten hold 12%. Sequencing was done on a sample of blood. All receptors derive from a woman in her forties or fifties with Graves' ophthalmopathy.

The sample holds a few counts of this clonotype. The chain joins TRBV7-3 to TRBJ2-7; 8 bases fit TRBD2. The CDR3 sequence is 15 residues long. CDR1 and CDR2 from the germline V gene are SGHTA and FQGTGA. The junction had 12 bases not matched to a gene; V was cut back by 5 bases and J by 6 bases. In DNA, the CDR3 is TGTGCCAGCAGCCCCAGGGCGGGAGGATCTGGCGAGCAGTACTTC. This translates into CASSPRAGGSGEQYF. Based on the CDR3 plus reference TRBV7-3 and TRBJ2-7, the full variable domain is GAGVSQTPSNKVTEKGKYVELRCDPISGHTALYWYRQSLGQGPEFLIYFQGTGAADDSGLPNDRFFAVRPEGSVSTLKIQRTERGDSAVYLCASSPRAGGSGEQYFGPGTRLTVT.

The chain employs TRBV24-1 and TRBJ2-3; 10 bases are shared with TRBD2. Germline lookup yields CDR1 KGHDR and CDR2 SFDVKD. This CDR3 spans 17 amino acids. With 0 bases clipped from V and 3 bases from J, the junction kept 5 bases outside the gene matches. The CDR3 nucleotides read TGTGCCACCAGTGATTTGCCGGCTAGCGGGAGAACAGATACGCAGTATTTT. It translates to CATSDLPASGRTDTQYF.

The chain uses TRBV20-1 and TRBJ2-4; 10 bases line up with TRBD2. Germline V gives CDR1 DFQATT, CDR2 SNEGSKA (reference sequence). The ends lost 6 bases at V and 1 base at J; junction bases unmatched: 15. This CDR3 spans 18 amino acids. CDR3 nucleotide sequence: TGCAGTGCCAGGCGGGCTAGCGGGAGTCACGGGGCCAAAAACATTCAGTACTTC. It encodes CSARRASGSHGAKNIQYF.

At least ten counts were recorded for this clonotype. The chain couples TRBV20-1 to TRBJ2-7, with 7 nucleotides matching TRBD2. The J segment lost 3 bases and the V segment lost 0 bases, leaving 5 bases of the junction unmatched. In germline, CDR1 is DFQATT, CDR2 SNEGSKA (reference sequence). CDR3 length: 14 residues. The CDR3 DNA is TGCAGTGCTAGAGATGGCGGGAGTCTCTACGAGCAGTACTTC. Translating it yields CSARDGGSLYEQYF.

This clonotype appeared many times. This chain uses TRBV5-5 with TRBJ2-1, with 12 nucleotides matching TRBD2. This CDR3 is 17 amino acids long. Trimming removed 3 bases from V and 2 bases from J; junction bases left unmatched: 6. The V gene's germline CDR1 is SGHKS and CDR2 YYEKEE (reference sequence). The CDR3 nucleotides read TGTGCCAGCAGCTCGGGACTAGCGGGCAATACCTACAATGAGCAGTTCTTC. Encoded protein: CASSSGLAGNTYNEQFF.

Only a few counts were recorded for this clonotype. The rearrangement joins TRBV6-6 to TRBJ2-1, with TRBD2 matching 10 bases. The CDR3 runs 16 residues. CDR1 and CDR2 (germline): MNHNY, SVGAGI (reference sequence). With V trimmed by 0 bases and J by 7 bases, 6 bases remained unmatched. CDR3 sequence (DNA): TGTGCCAGCAGTTACTCGAGGCTAGCGGGAGCTAATGAGCAGTTCTTC. Protein product: CASSYSRLAGANEQFF.

This clonotype came up many times. This chain uses TRBV29-1 with TRBJ2-1; 13 nucleotides match TRBD2. Germline CDR1 reads SQVTM; CDR2 reads ANQGSEA. The CDR3 is 16 residues long. After removal of 3 bases from V and 2 bases from J, the junction contained 4 bases not matched to a gene. CDR3 sequence (DNA): TGCAGCGTTGACCGACTAGCGGGAGGACCCTACAATGAGCAGTTCTTC. This encodes CSVDRLAGGPYNEQFF.

Ten or more counts support this clonotype. The chain combines TRBV6-1 with TRBJ2-1; 7 bases line up with TRBD1. This CDR3 spans 13 amino acids. V was clipped by 6 bases and J by 8 bases; unmatched bases: 7. Germline V gene data show CDR1 as MNHNS and CDR2 as SASEGT. CDR3 DNA sequence: TGTGCCAGCAGCAGGGGGTCTTTCTATGAGCAGTTCTTC. Protein product: CASSRGSFYEQFF.

This clonotype was recorded many times. The chain employs TRBV5-1 and TRBJ1-6, with 8 nucleotides matching TRBD1. V was pared by 3 bases and J by 7 bases, with 3 bases of the junction left unmatched. CDR1 is SGHRS and CDR2 is YFSETQ in the germline V gene. The CDR3 extends over 14 amino acids. CDR3 nucleotide sequence: TGCGCCAGCAGCTCAGACAGGGGAAATTCACCCCTCCACTTT. It encodes CASSSDRGNSPLHF.

This clonotype was counted ten times or more. This chain joins TRBV7-2 and TRBJ1-1; D perhaps matches TRBD1 (6 bases). The CDR3 loop spans 18 amino acids. CDR1 is SGHTA and CDR2 is FQGNSA in the germline V gene. The V gene lost 5 bases and the J gene lost 0 bases, with 22 bases spanning the gap. The chain's CDR3 is CASSPSGGHRIMNTEAFF. As DNA, the CDR3 is TGTGCCAGCAGCCCCAGCGGGGGACACCGTATCATGAACACTGAAGCTTTCTTT.

This clonotype was counted many times. The chain is built from TRBV10-3 and TRBJ2-5; D might be TRBD2 (5 bases). CDR1 is ENHRY and CDR2 is SYGVKD in the germline V gene. The CDR3 runs 12 residues. Trimming removed 7 bases from V and 4 bases from J, with 10 bases in between. CDR3 bases: TGTGCCATCAAGGGAGAGGGAGAGACCCAGTACTTC. Protein sequence: CAIKGEGETQYF.

This clonotype was seen many times. This chain uses TRBV7-2 with TRBJ1-4, with 8 bases that match TRBD1. J was trimmed by 6 bases and V by 5 bases; bases with no gene match: 5. Germline V lookup: CDR1 SGHTA, CDR2 FQGNSA. CDR3 length: 14 amino acids. The CDR3 region has the DNA TGTGCCAGCAGCCTTCGACAGGGGCATGAAAAACTGTTTTTT. Its translation is CASSLRQGHEKLFF.

This clonotype has a handful of counts. The chain uses TRBV14 and TRBJ1-1; D unresolved. The CDR3 extends over 17 amino acids. The V gene's germline CDR1 is SGHDN and CDR2 FVKESK. V was pared by 0 bases and J by 4 bases, with 18 bases between. The CDR3 DNA reads TGTGCCAGCAGCCAAGATGCGGACCTTGGGCATGGCACTGAAGCTTTCTTT. Protein sequence: CASSQDADLGHGTEAFF.

The rearrangement joins TRBV14 to TRBJ1-4; D remains unclear. Trimming cost V 1 base and J 7 bases, with 7 bases left between them. The CDR3 consists of 13 residues. From germline, CDR1 is SGHDN and CDR2 FVKESK. CDR3 DNA sequence: TGTGCCAGCAGCCAAGCGACCCGTGAAAAACTGTTTTTT. It encodes CASSQATREKLFF.

J is TRBJ1-1 and V is TRBV7-9; D remains ambiguous. Germline CDR1 is SEHNR and CDR2 is FQNEAQ (reference sequence). Trimming removed 2 bases from V and 6 bases from J, with 7 bases in between. CDR3 length: 12 residues. The CDR3: CASSLFSAEAFF. CDR3 DNA sequence: TGTGCCAGCAGCTTATTCAGTGCTGAAGCTTTCTTT.

This clonotype occurred many times. The chain employs TRBV2 and TRBJ1-6; 8 bases map to TRBD1. CDR3 length: 15 amino acids. The germline V gene has CDR1 SNHLY and CDR2 FYNNEI. V was pared by 2 bases and J by 7 bases, with 4 bases of the junction left unmatched. The CDR3 loop is CASSESRDRNSPLHF. The CDR3 bases are TGTGCCAGCAGTGAATCCCGGGACAGGAATTCACCCCTCCACTTT.